This T cell receptor (beta chain) originates from a study of cytomegalovirus exposure and HLA in healthy donors. Comment on this clone: Its antigen is not identified.

General study results and limits: In vitro, three CMV-associated chains proved specific for CMV antigens.

CDR1 SGHAT and CDR2 FQNNGV come from the germline V gene. CDR3 length: 13 amino acids. J lost 11 bases, V lost 5 bases, and 11 bases had no gene match. In the PCR, 60 Vbeta and 13 Jbeta primers were used. Assay used: immunoSEQ multiplex PCR; TCRdb lists only in-frame clones, some missing. Altogether about 140,000 clones are present, roughly three quarters being singletons, with the ten largest covering about 5%. Sequenced: PBMCs. This chain joins TRBV11-2 and TRBJ2-5, with TRBD1 identical over 7 bases. The clonotype was recovered from a male donor in good health and CMV-seronegative. The CDR3 sequence: CASSGRDSYKQYF. CDR3 DNA: TGTGCCAGCAGCGGTCGGGACAGCTACAAGCAGTACTTC.